This T cell receptor (beta chain) was retrieved from a study of shared clonotypes between healthy human individuals. Study-level information: Used for every donor were three CD4 naive, three CD4 memory, two CD8 naive and one CD8 memory plate.

Findings and limits, study-wide: Several donors held around 5% of naive CD4 clonotypes in common. Memory subsets had estimated richness that was generally smaller than that of naive subsets. Large depth notwithstanding, sorted-subset sequencing proved incomplete by rarefaction.

Germline V CDR1 and CDR2: SGDLS, YYNGEE. The V and J ends lost 4 bases and 4 bases respectively, with 5 bases between them. There are 11 residues in the CDR3. There are a few counts of this clone. The target antigen is unknown. Measured with immunoSEQ multiplex PCR; TCRdb has only the in-frame clones, and not every one. Seen here are over a million clones, roughly 80% observed once, and the top ten hold 1.4%. The TCR comes from a man younger than 35 in good health. The V gene is TRBV9, the J gene TRBJ1-2; D gene unclear. Material for sequencing was memory CD4+ T cells sorted from blood. The subset denotes: CD45RA-negative fraction. CDR3 coding DNA: TGTGCCAGCAGCTCAGTCTATGGCTACACCTTC. Translated, it gives CASSSVYGYTF.